This record covers a single T cell receptor beta chain. The record originates from a study of blood T cell repertoires in COVID-19. This CDR3 comprises 14 residues. The V gene lost 11 bases and the J gene lost 0 bases, with 17 bases spanning the gap. CDR1 is SGHAT, CDR2 FQNNGV, per germline. Generated by immunoSEQ multiplex PCR, the TCRdb table keeps only in-frame clones and is missing some. The sample includes 87,000 or so clones, about four fifths of them seen just once. The clonotype was recovered from a woman in her 70s with acute or convalescent COVID-19. V gene TRBV11-2 combines with J gene TRBJ2-7; possible D gene TRBD1, 7 bases. The sample consisted of peripheral blood. The CDR3 sequence: CAGGDSKSSYEQYF. The DNA for the CDR3 is TGTGCCGGAGGGGACAGCAAGTCCTCCTACGAGCAGTACTTC.